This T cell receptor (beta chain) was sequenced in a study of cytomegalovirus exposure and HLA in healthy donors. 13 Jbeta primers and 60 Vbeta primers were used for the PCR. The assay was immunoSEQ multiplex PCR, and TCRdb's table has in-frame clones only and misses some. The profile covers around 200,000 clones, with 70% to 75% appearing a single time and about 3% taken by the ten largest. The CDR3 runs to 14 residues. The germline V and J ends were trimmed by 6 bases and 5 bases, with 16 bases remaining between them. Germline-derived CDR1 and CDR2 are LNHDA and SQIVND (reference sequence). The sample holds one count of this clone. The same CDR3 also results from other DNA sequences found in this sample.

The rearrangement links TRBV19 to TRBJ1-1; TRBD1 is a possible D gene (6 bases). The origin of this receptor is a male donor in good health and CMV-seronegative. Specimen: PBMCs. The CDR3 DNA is TGTGCCAGTAGCCAGGACAGAGTTGGGACTGAAGCTTTCTTT. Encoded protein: CASSQDRVGTEAFF.